One T cell receptor (beta chain) is described in this entry. The data are from a study of T-cell reconstitution after alpha-beta-depleted transplantation in children. Unique molecular identifiers featured in how the TCRbeta library was prepared. MiXCR, applied by TCRdb to the PCR reads, yields one record per CDR3 protein. The data contain approximately 400,000 distinct CDR3 sequences, roughly a tenth of them seen just once; the ten biggest clones take up roughly 6%. This material consisted of PBMCs from the stem cell graft donor, taken from the stem cell graft. The origin of this receptor is a human donor who donated a stem cell graft to a child with acute myeloid leukemia.

The CDR3 sequence is CASSRSSANEKLFF. The CDR3 nucleotides are TGTGCCAGCTCACGGTCGAGTGCTAATGAAAAACTGTTTTTT. The chain joins TRBV18 to TRBJ1-4; D ambiguous. The CDR3 sequence is 14 residues long. V lost 4 bases and J lost 3, with 9 bases in between. Germline values: CDR1 KGHSH, CDR2 LQKENI.